The sequence of this T cell receptor beta chain was determined in a study of tumor and adjacent non-tumor tissue in lung cancer. Study outcomes and limitations: TCR diversity was significantly greater in tumor than normal lung tissue.

RNA was extracted from bulk tissue without any cell sorting. In regard to this clonotype: Its antigen is not identified.

The CDR3 length is 17 residues. V gave up 10 bases and J gave up 1 base, with 25 bases separating them. The V gene's germline CDR1 is MNHNY and CDR2 SVGAGI (reference sequence). A modified ARM-PCR protocol with three rounds of nested PCR amplified TCRbeta. One entry per CDR3 protein results from TCRdb running MiXCR on the multiplex PCR reads. The top ten hold around 27% of the sample, which has under 250,000 distinct CDR3 sequences, over 55% seen once. J is TRBJ2-5 and V is TRBV6-6; no clear D gene. This clonotype was obtained from a man aged 55 to 70 with non-small cell lung cancer. The sample taken for sequencing was lung tumor tissue. Here the CDR3 reads CATRTAGQTQIQETQYF. The CDR3 nucleotides read TGTGCCACCAGAACGGCCGGGCAAACCCAGATCCAAGAGACCCAGTACTTC.